The clone carrying this TCR beta chain was picked up a small number of times. Time point here: newly diagnosed GD, antithyroid drugs for less than 3 months. There was RNA extracted from PBMCs, and the TCR library was made from it. This sample is part of a study of regulatory T cells in long-lasting Graves disease. CDR3 length: 14 residues. J gave up 1 base and V 5 bases, and 2 bases lay outside the gene matches. From germline, CDR1 is LGHNT and CDR2 FRNRAP. Libraries of TCR beta came from iRepertoire HTBI primers plus Arm-PCR of CDR3 regions. TCRdb redid the calling of the multiplex PCR reads with MiXCR, one entry per CDR3 protein. The repertoire has roughly 430,000 distinct CDR3 sequences, about a sixth of them found once; the top ten carry around 10%. This sample also belongs to another study, concerning T cells in Graves' hyperthyroidism and ophthalmopathy.

The sequencing used peripheral blood mononuclear cells (PBMCs), collected at new diagnosis, from a patient treated with antithyroid drugs. J is TRBJ2-5 and V is TRBV12-5, with TRBD2 matching 9 bases. This receptor was obtained from a woman in her 30s with Graves disease. The DNA of the CDR3 is TGTGCTAGTGGTAAGGGACTAGCCCAAGAGACCCAGTACTTC. It is translated as CASGKGLAQETQYF.